One sample yielded the 17 T cell receptor beta chains listed below, sequenced in a study of CD8+ T cells in alopecia areata. cDNA prepared by RNA extraction and subsequent reverse transcription served as the template for sequencing. The table came from immunoSEQ multiplex PCR; TCRdb's copy has only in-frame clones and leaves some out. Of about 180,000 clones in the sample, roughly 50% are singletons; the top ten hold about 10%. Indicated treatment: oral pan-JAK inhibitor, 5-10 mg twice daily. The sample consisted of CD8+ T cells sorted from blood, taken at week 24, from a patient treated with tofacitinib. All receptors come from a human donor with alopecia areata.

The chain couples TRBV4-3 to TRBJ2-7; 8 bases are a match to TRBD1. Germline CDR1 is LGHNA and CDR2 is YSLEER. After removal of 4 bases from V and 3 bases from J, the junction contained 5 bases not matched to a gene. The CDR3 has 14 amino acids. In nucleotides, the CDR3 is TGCGCCAGCAGCCCAAGACAGGGGTTCTACGAGCAGTACTTC. It codes for CASSPRQGFYEQYF.

J is TRBJ2-1 and V is TRBV11-2; TRBD2 aligns across 8 bases. This CDR3 region has 17 residues. Germline values: CDR1 SGHAT, CDR2 FQNNGV. Trimming removed 0 bases from V and 10 bases from J; junction bases left unmatched: 14. CDR3 protein: CASSLEGLDRRIAEQFF. Here the CDR3 DNA reads TGTGCCAGCAGCTTAGAGGGACTAGATCGTAGAATAGCCGAGCAGTTCTTC.

This chain links TRBV5-1 with TRBJ2-7, with D perhaps being TRBD1 or TRBD2 (5 bases each). The CDR3 has 16 residues. V lost 7 bases to trimming and J lost 0 bases, with 20 bases between them. CDR1 SGHRS and CDR2 YFSETQ come from the germline V gene. DNA for the CDR3: TGCGCCAGCGAGCCGAACCCGGGGACCGACTCCTACGAGCAGTACTTC. It yields the protein CASEPNPGTDSYEQYF.

This sequence joins TRBV5-4 and TRBJ1-1; 7 nucleotides line up with TRBD1. Unmatched junction bases numbered 2, after V lost 3 bases and J lost 0 bases. Germline V CDR1 and CDR2: SGHNT, YYREEE (reference sequence). The CDR3 covers 14 residues. In DNA, the CDR3 is TGTGCCAGCAGCTCAACAGGGGTGAACACTGAAGCTTTCTTT. Protein sequence: CASSSTGVNTEAFF.

The chain has TRBV11-2 and TRBJ2-2, with D perhaps matching TRBD1 (5 bases). CDR3 size: 15 residues. V lost 2 bases, J lost 6 bases, and 13 bases lay in between. Germline V gene sequence: CDR1 SGHAT, CDR2 FQNNGV. The chain's CDR3 is CASSLNTGHSGELFF. The CDR3 DNA reads TGTGCCAGCAGCTTAAATACAGGTCACTCCGGGGAGCTGTTTTTT.

This clone appeared a few times. This sequence joins TRBV7-2 and TRBJ2-7; maybe TRBD2 (5 bases). Trimming stripped 5 bases from V and 3 bases from J, with 11 bases between. The germline CDR1 and CDR2 sequences are SGHTA and FQGNSA. The CDR3 is 13 amino acids. The CDR3 spells CASSPGLFYEQYF. CDR3 bases: TGTGCCAGCAGCCCAGGACTGTTCTACGAGCAGTACTTC.

This sequence joins TRBV9 and TRBJ2-1; a possible D gene is TRBD2 (7 bases). Germline assignment: CDR1 SGDLS and CDR2 YYNGEE. Trimming removed 3 bases from V and 5 bases from J, with 12 bases in between. The CDR3 runs to 14 residues. This CDR3 reads CASSAGGAHNEQFF. The CDR3 DNA reads TGTGCCAGCAGCGCGGGGGGCGCGCACAATGAGCAGTTCTTC.

The V gene is TRBV19, the J gene TRBJ2-2, with 10 bases fitting TRBD2. The CDR3 is 15 amino acids. V lost 4 bases to trimming and J lost 5 bases; unmatched junction nucleotides: 4. Germline loops: CDR1 LNHDA, CDR2 SQIVND (reference sequence). CDR3 region: CASSTSGGRTGELFF. The DNA of the CDR3 is TGTGCCAGTAGTACTAGCGGGGGCCGGACCGGGGAGCTGTTTTTT.

This CDR3 is CASRGTGMAYNSPLHF. As DNA, the CDR3 is TGTGCCAGCAGGGGGACAGGGATGGCCTATAATTCACCCCTCCACTTT. The chain uses TRBV27 and TRBJ1-6, with TRBD1 matching 9 bases. Germline trimming cut 6 bases from V and 2 bases from J; bases unmatched to any gene: 5. Germline-derived CDR1 and CDR2 are MNHEY and SMNVEV (reference sequence). The CDR3 runs 16 residues.

The chain employs TRBV2 and TRBJ2-7; unclear D gene. Germline CDR1 reads SNHLY; CDR2 reads FYNNEI. V was cut by 6 bases and J by 5 bases, with 14 bases left in between. CDR3 length: 13 residues. For the CDR3, the DNA is TGTGCCAGCAGCGCCGGACCGAGGAACGAGCAGTACTTC. Residues: CASSAGPRNEQYF.

This clone occurred a few times. The CDR3 is CASSVASGGATDTQYF. As DNA, the CDR3 is TGTGCCAGCAGCGTAGCTAGCGGGGGGGCCACAGATACGCAGTATTTT. The V gene is TRBV9, the J gene TRBJ2-3; TRBD2 agrees at 12 bases. The V segment lost 0 bases and the J segment 2 bases; nucleotides outside the gene matches: 1. Germline V CDR1 and CDR2: SGDLS, YYNGEE. The CDR3 spans 16 residues.

The rearrangement links TRBV7-2 to TRBJ2-5, with a possible D match to TRBD2 (5 bases). CDR1 is SGHTA and CDR2 is FQGNSA in the germline V gene. The V and J ends lost 2 bases and 0 bases respectively, with 10 bases between them. The CDR3 is 15 residues long. CDR3 residues: CASSLYGRDQETQYF. The CDR3, as DNA: TGTGCCAGCAGCTTATATGGGAGAGACCAAGAGACCCAGTACTTC.

V gene TRBV11-2 combines with J gene TRBJ2-1; D assignment may be TRBD1 or TRBD2 (5 bases each). Germline lookup yields CDR1 SGHAT and CDR2 FQNNGV. Trimming cost V 5 bases and J 9 bases, with 14 bases left between them. The CDR3 extends over 13 amino acids. The CDR3 region is CASSKGTMVEQFF. The CDR3 region has the DNA TGTGCCAGCAGCAAGGGGACGATGGTTGAGCAGTTCTTC.

The chain recombines TRBV6-5 with TRBJ1-1; TRBD1 might be the D (5 bases). Looked up from germline, CDR1 is MNHEY and CDR2 is SVGAGI. Trimming pared 2 bases from V and 12 bases from J, leaving 19 bases between. CDR3 length: 14 residues. In nucleotides, the CDR3 is TGTGCCAGCAGTTACGAGGGGCGCGGTAATGATCCTTTCTTT. This translates into CASSYEGRGNDPFF.

This chain links TRBV30 with TRBJ2-7; the match to TRBD1 covers 12 bases. The germline CDR1 and CDR2 sequences are GTSNPN and SVGIG (reference sequence). This CDR3 spans 15 amino acids. Losses at the gene ends were 3 bases for V and 3 bases for J; bases not matched to a gene: 6. CDR3 sequence reads: CAWSGGQGAFYEQYF. CDR3 DNA: TGTGCCTGGAGCGGGGGACAGGGGGCATTCTACGAGCAGTACTTC.

J is TRBJ2-7 and V is TRBV13; D call uncertain. Trimming cost V 1 base and J 1 base, with 5 bases left between them. The CDR3 length is 13 residues. Germline V gene sequence: CDR1 PRHDT, CDR2 FYEKMQ (reference sequence). CDR3 amino acids: CASSLEGSYEQYF. CDR3 coding DNA: TGTGCCAGCAGCTTAGAAGGTTCCTACGAGCAGTACTTC.

This clone was picked up many times. V is TRBV15 and J is TRBJ1-5, with D possibly matching TRBD1 (5 bases). The CDR3 has 15 residues. Trimming shortened V by 5 bases and J by 4 bases, and 15 bases separated the two germline ends. Germline V gene data show CDR1 as LNHNV and CDR2 as YYDKDF (reference sequence). CDR3 nucleotide sequence: TGTGCCACCAGCGAAGAAAGACAGACGAATCAGCCCCAGCATTTT. It codes for CATSEERQTNQPQHF.